This TCR beta chain derives from a study of blood T cell repertoires in COVID-19. As for the study in general: The samples span acute and convalescent COVID-19 from the United States, Italy and Spain. The analysed material was cDNA or gDNA that came from T cells, B-cell-depleted T cells, or PBMCs.

As originally analysed: From reference gene primer amplification, estimates of nucleated cell counts were derived. The data were produced by immunoSEQ multiplex PCR, yet TCRdb's version contains in-frame clones alone and is incomplete. That table gives V, J and clone size, and the DNA gave D and trimming. The table lists around 150,000 clones, 76% of them singletons, with around 4.8% in the top ten. Specimen: peripheral blood. The receptor comes from a woman aged 80 or over with active or convalescent COVID-19.

CDR3 DNA: TGTGCCAGCAGCCTCCGGGCTAGCGGGCAAGAGACCCAGTACTTC. It yields the protein CASSLRASGQETQYF. The chain joins TRBV7-3 to TRBJ2-5; TRBD2 agrees at 8 bases. Unmatched junction bases numbered 7, after V lost 5 bases and J lost 2 bases. Germline assignment: CDR1 SGHTA and CDR2 FQGTGA. The CDR3 has 15 residues.